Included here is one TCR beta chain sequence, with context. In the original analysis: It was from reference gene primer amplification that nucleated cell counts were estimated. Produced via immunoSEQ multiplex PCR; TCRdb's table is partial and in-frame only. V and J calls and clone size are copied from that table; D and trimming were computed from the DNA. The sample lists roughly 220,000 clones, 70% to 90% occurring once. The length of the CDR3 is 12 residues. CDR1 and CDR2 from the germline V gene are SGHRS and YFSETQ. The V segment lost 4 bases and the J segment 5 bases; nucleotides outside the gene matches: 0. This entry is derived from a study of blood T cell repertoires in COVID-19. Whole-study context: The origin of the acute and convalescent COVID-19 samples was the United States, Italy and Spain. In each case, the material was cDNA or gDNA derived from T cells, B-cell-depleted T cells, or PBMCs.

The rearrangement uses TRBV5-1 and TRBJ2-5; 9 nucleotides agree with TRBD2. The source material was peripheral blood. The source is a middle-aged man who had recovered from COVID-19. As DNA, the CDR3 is TGCGCCAGCAGCGCGGGGGGGGAGACCCAGTACTTC. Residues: CASSAGGETQYF.